These T cell receptor beta chains were read from a single sample in a study of CD8+ T cells in alopecia areata. Method: immunoSEQ multiplex PCR; TCRdb's copy keeps in-frame clones and lacks some. The sample consists of 250,000 to 300,000 clones, about 62% of them appearing once. This sample comprised CD4+ T cells sorted from blood, obtained at week 24, from a patient treated with tofacitinib. Receptors were obtained from a human donor with alopecia areata. CDR3s include the opening cysteine and the closing phenylalanine or tryptophan. Each record gives: clone size, D gene, CDR3 length, V gene, J gene, CDR3 DNA, CDR3 protein. A D gene is named only where the DNA matches it firmly. Size tells how often a clone was seen (once, few, many) or the class of an expanded clone, and some rows leave it out.

>many|TRBD1|13|TRBV6-1|TRBJ2-7
TGTGCCAGCAGCGTGGACAGGGCTAGCGAGCAGTACTTC
CASSVDRASEQYF
>.|TRBD1|13|TRBV2|TRBJ2-7
TGTGCCAGCTCAGGGGGCGCAGTGGCCGAGCAGTACTTC
CASSGGAVAEQYF
>.|.|15|TRBV7-2|TRBJ2-7
TGTGCCAGCAGCTTAGGCACAGCGCTGGCCTACGAGCAGTACTTC
CASSLGTALAYEQYF
>.|.|14|TRBV6-8|TRBJ2-2
TGTGCCAGCAGGCCCTCCCAGGGGTACGGGGAGCTGTTTTTT
CASRPSQGYGELFF
>.|.|15|TRBV9|TRBJ1-6
TGTGCCAGCAGCCCCTCGGGACTCCATAATTCACCCCTCCACTTT
CASSPSGLHNSPLHF
>.|TRBD1|14|TRBV6-5|TRBJ1-6
TGTGCCAGCAGGGACAGGATCTATAATTCACCCCTCCACTTT
CASRDRIYNSPLHF
>few|.|14|TRBV7-9|TRBJ2-7
TGTGCCAGCAGCGGAAGCGGAAGGAGGGGCGAGCAGTACTTC
CASSGSGRRGEQYF
>few|TRBD1|16|TRBV28|TRBJ2-2
TGTGCCAGGACTTCAAGGACAGGGGTGGGCACCGGGGAGCTGTTTTTT
CARTSRTGVGTGELFF
>.|TRBD1|16|TRBV4-1|TRBJ2-2
TGCGCCAGCAGCAAAGCCGGGACAGGGCAAACCGGGGAGCTGTTTTTT
CASSKAGTGQTGELFF
>.|TRBD2|15|TRBV7-2|TRBJ2-7
TGTGCCAGCAGCTCACCCGGGACTAGAAGCTACGAGCAGTACTTC
CASSSPGTRSYEQYF
>.|.|10|TRBV29-1|TRBJ1-1
TGCAGCGTTGTTTTAGGGGAAGCTTTCTTT
CSVVLGEAFF
>few|.|18|TRBV5-1|TRBJ2-2
TGCGCCAGCAGCCGCGGCGTTGGCGGCGTGTCGATTTCTGGGGAGCTGTTTTTT
CASSRGVGGVSISGELFF
>.|TRBD1|12|TRBV19|TRBJ1-1
TGTGCCAGTAGTACCCTGCGACAGGGTGCTTTCTTT
CASSTLRQGAFF
>.|TRBD1|13|TRBV29-1|TRBJ2-7
TGCAGCGTTGAGGTGACAGGGGTCTACGAGCAGTACTTC
CSVEVTGVYEQYF
>.|TRBD1|15|TRBV11-2|TRBJ2-5
TGTGCCAGCAGCTTAGAGGGGACAGGGCAAGAGACCCAGTACTTC
CASSLEGTGQETQYF
>few|.|15|TRBV28|TRBJ2-3
TGTGCCAGCAGTTGGCTTGGGGGGAGCACAGATACGCAGTATTTT
CASSWLGGSTDTQYF
>.|TRBD1|13|TRBV6-5|TRBJ1-6
TGTGCCAGCAGGGAACAGGGGGGATCACCCCTCCACTTT
CASREQGGSPLHF
>.|.|14|TRBV30|TRBJ2-7
TGTGCCTGGAGTGTAAACGGGGTCTCCTACGAGCAGTACTTC
CAWSVNGVSYEQYF
>.|TRBD1|15|TRBV28|TRBJ1-2
TGTGCCAGCAGTCCCTCCGGACAGGGATCCTATGGCTACACCTTC
CASSPSGQGSYGYTF
>.|TRBD2|15|TRBV7-2|TRBJ2-5
TGTGCCAGCACCTCTGGGGGAGGGCGCACGGAGACCCAGTACTTC
CASTSGGGRTETQYF
>.|.|11|TRBV20-1|TRBJ2-2
TGCAGTGCGGGCCGTCTGGGGGAGCTGTTTTTT
CSAGRLGELFF
>.|.|14|TRBV30|TRBJ1-1
TGTGCCTGGACCCAGGTACAGTTCAACACTGAAGCTTTCTTT
CAWTQVQFNTEAFF
>once|.|14|TRBV30|TRBJ1-2
TGTGCCTGGAGTGAAGGAGGCGGGGGGCGCGGCTACACCTTC
CAWSEGGGGRGYTF
>few|TRBD1|15|TRBV29-1|TRBJ2-1
TGCAGCGCTGGGACAGGGTACGTTGGCTACAATGAGCAGTTCTTC
CSAGTGYVGYNEQFF
>.|TRBD2|17|TRBV5-4|TRBJ2-3
TGTGCCAGCAGCTTGGCCCCTAGCGGGGGGGCCTCAGATACGCAGTATTTT
CASSLAPSGGASDTQYF
>few|TRBD2|15|TRBV29-1|TRBJ2-3
TGCAGCGTTGGCGCAAGCGGGGGGTCCACAGATACGCAGTATTTT
CSVGASGGSTDTQYF
>few|TRBD2|15|TRBV28|TRBJ2-5
TGTGCCAGCAGTTTACGACTAGCGGGGGGGCTGATCCAGTACTTC
CASSLRLAGGLIQYF
>.|TRBD2|17|TRBV4-1|TRBJ2-5
TGCGCCAGCAGACCAGCCGTTACTAGCGGGGCCGGGGAGACCCAGTACTTC
CASRPAVTSGAGETQYF
>.|.|10|TRBV29-1|TRBJ2-5
TGCAGCGCTGGGGAAGAGACCCAGTACTTC
CSAGEETQYF
>.|.|17|TRBV7-9|TRBJ2-6
TGTGCCAGCAGCTTTGTCAGCCCCGTAACCGGGGCCAACGTCCTGACTTTC
CASSFVSPVTGANVLTF
>.|.|15|TRBV5-1|TRBJ1-5
TGCGCCAGCAGCTTGGGAGTAGGGAGCAATCAGCCCCAGCATTTT
CASSLGVGSNQPQHF
>.|TRBD1|15|TRBV5-6|TRBJ2-1
TGTGCCAGCAGCACCGGACAGGGGGCAGGGAATGAGCAGTTCTTC
CASSTGQGAGNEQFF
>few|.|13|TRBV7-2|TRBJ2-4
TGTGCCAGCAGCTTAACCGCCAAAAACATTCAGTACTTC
CASSLTAKNIQYF
>few|.|12|TRBV29-1|TRBJ2-2
TGCAGCGTTGGCAGAATTCCCGGGGAGCTGTTTTTT
CSVGRIPGELFF
>.|.|14|TRBV2|TRBJ2-2
TGTGCCAGCACCCCGGGGGACTACACCGGGGAGCTGTTTTTT
CASTPGDYTGELFF
>few|.|12|TRBV7-2|TRBJ2-1
TGTGCCAGCAGCTTAAGACGGGGGGAGCAGTTCTTC
CASSLRRGEQFF
>.|.|13|TRBV29-1|TRBJ1-2
TGCAGCGTTCGAGGGGTGTTGAACTATGGCTACACCTTC
CSVRGVLNYGYTF
>.|TRBD2|16|TRBV4-1|TRBJ2-5
TGCGCCAGCAGCCAAGATCCAGCGGGGGGTGCGGAGACCCAGTACTTC
CASSQDPAGGAETQYF
>.|.|12|TRBV5-1|TRBJ1-1
TGCGCCAGCAGCTTGGAAGGGGCTGAAGCTTTCTTT
CASSLEGAEAFF
>.|.|13|TRBV15|TRBJ2-2
TGTGCCACCAGCAGAGCCGGGACCGGGGAGCTGTTTTTT
CATSRAGTGELFF
>.|.|13|TRBV29-1|TRBJ2-5
TGCAGCGTTCTAAGAGGGGTAGGAGAGACCCAGTACTTC
CSVLRGVGETQYF
>once|.|13|TRBV30|TRBJ1-2
TGTGCCTGGACAGGGCAAGGGTACTATGGCTACACCTTC
CAWTGQGYYGYTF
>few|.|14|TRBV5-1|TRBJ2-1
TGCGCCAGCAGCTTGGAAGGCTACCTCAATGAGCAGTTCTTC
CASSLEGYLNEQFF
>.|.|13|TRBV7-2|TRBJ1-1
TGTGCCAGCAGGCAGGGGATCGTCACTGAAGCTTTCTTT
CASRQGIVTEAFF
>.|TRBD1|12|TRBV7-2|TRBJ1-2
TGTGCCAGCAGCCCACAGGGGTATGGCTACACCTTC
CASSPQGYGYTF
>few|.|10|TRBV5-1|TRBJ1-5
TGCGCCAGCACGGATCAGCCCCAGCATTTT
CASTDQPQHF